This T cell receptor beta chain stems from a study of blood T cells in healthy people across ages. This clonotype was seen more than once but under ten times. Primed by a sample-barcoded 5' primer and a J-beta primer mix, a second PCR proceeded for about 7 to 11 cycles. TCRdb passed the 5' RACE reads through MiXCR, listing each CDR3 protein once. In the table there are some 1.5 million distinct CDR3 sequences, approximately 28% of which are singletons. CDR3 length equals 16 residues. V dropped 1 base and J dropped 0 bases, with 9 bases sitting between them. Per germline, CDR1 KGHDR and CDR2 SFDVKD. The genes are TRBV24-1 and TRBJ2-1; the D gene could be TRBD1 or TRBD2 (5 bases each). Sequenced sample: blood. The receptor's source is a woman in her twenties or thirties in good health. In DNA form, the CDR3 reads TGTGCCACCAGTGATTTCGGGGCGGACTCCTACAATGAGCAGTTCTTC. Its protein product is CATSDFGADSYNEQFF.